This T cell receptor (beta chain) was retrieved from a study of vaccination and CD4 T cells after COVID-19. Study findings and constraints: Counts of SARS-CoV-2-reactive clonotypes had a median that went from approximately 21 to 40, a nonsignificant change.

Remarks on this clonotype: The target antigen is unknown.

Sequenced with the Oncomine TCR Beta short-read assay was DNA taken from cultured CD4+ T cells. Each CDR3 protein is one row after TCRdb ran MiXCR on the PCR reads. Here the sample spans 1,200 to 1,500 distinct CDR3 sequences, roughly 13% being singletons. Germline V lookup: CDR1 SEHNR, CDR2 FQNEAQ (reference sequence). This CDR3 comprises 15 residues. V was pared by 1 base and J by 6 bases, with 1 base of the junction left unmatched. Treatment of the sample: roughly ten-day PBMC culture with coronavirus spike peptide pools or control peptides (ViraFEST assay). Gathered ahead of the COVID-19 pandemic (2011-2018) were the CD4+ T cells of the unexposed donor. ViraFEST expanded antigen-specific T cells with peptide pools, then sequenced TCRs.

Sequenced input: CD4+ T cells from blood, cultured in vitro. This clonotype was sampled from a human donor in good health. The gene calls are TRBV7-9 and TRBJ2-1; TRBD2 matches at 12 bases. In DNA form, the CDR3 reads TGTGCCAGCAGCTTAGGACTAGCGGGAGTCAATGAGCAGTTCTTC. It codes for CASSLGLAGVNEQFF.